This TCR beta chain emerged from a study of CD8 T cells in Susac syndrome. With V trimmed by 4 bases and J by 7 bases, 12 bases remained unmatched. The CDR3 is 15 residues long. CDR1 is MDHEN, CDR2 SYDVKM, per germline. RNA amounts of roughly 0.5 to 1 ug underwent reverse transcription with random hexamers. TCRdb independently ran MiXCR on the immunoSEQ multiplex PCR reads; one entry per CDR3 protein. The sample includes around 170,000 distinct CDR3 sequences, 85% to 95% seen only once; the top ten take roughly 0.15%. The chain uses TRBV28 and TRBJ1-1; 7 nucleotides agree with TRBD1. This clonotype was sampled from a human donor with Susac syndrome. The specimen was CD8+ T cells from PBMCs. Here the CDR3 reads CASSSYRRDRYEAFF. The CDR3 DNA sequence: TGTGCCAGCAGTTCCTACCGCCGGGACAGATATGAAGCTTTCTTT.